This TCR beta chain was sequenced in a study of cytomegalovirus exposure and HLA in healthy donors. Of note for this clone: Its antigen remains unidentified.

Assay: immunoSEQ multiplex PCR; the TCRdb copy retains only in-frame clones and omits some. The sample lists 60,000 to 65,000 clones, around 96% occurring once. The V gene end was trimmed by 5 bases and the J gene end by 6 bases; junction bases not matched to a gene: 6. CDR1 and CDR2 from the germline V gene are MDHEN and SYDVKM. The CDR3 runs 14 residues. Study-wide findings and caveats: Per published reports, the classifier diagnosed cytomegalovirus status with high specificity and sensitivity. The study put 150 or so TCR beta chains on its list as cytomegalovirus-associated. According to a later analysis, TCR clusters from the first cohort tended to co-occur in the 100 to 150 validation repertoires.

The chain joins TRBV28 to TRBJ2-2, with 7 positions matching TRBD1. The clonotype originates from a woman between 18 and 29 years old in good health and CMV-seronegative. Sequencing was performed on PBMCs. The CDR3 bases are TGTGCCAGCAGTCCACCAACAGGGGCCGGGGAGCTGTTTTTT. Protein product: CASSPPTGAGELFF.